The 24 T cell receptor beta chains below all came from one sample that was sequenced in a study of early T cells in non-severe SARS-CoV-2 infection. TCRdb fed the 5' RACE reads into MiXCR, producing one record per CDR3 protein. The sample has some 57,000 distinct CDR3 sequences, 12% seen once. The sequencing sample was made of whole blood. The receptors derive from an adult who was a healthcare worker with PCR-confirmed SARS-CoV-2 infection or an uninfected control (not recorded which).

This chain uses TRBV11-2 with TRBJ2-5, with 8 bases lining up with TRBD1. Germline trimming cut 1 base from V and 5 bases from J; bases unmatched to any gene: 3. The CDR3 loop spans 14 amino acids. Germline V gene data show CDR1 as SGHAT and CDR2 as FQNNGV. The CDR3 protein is CASSLGTGIETQYF. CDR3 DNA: TGTGCCAGCAGCTTAGGGACAGGGATCGAGACCCAGTACTTC.

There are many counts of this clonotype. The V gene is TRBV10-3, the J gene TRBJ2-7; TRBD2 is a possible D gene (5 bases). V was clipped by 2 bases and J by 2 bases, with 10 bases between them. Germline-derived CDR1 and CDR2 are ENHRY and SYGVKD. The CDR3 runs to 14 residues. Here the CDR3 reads CAISEKSGPYEQYF. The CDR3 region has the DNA TGTGCCATCAGTGAGAAGAGCGGTCCCTACGAGCAGTACTTC.

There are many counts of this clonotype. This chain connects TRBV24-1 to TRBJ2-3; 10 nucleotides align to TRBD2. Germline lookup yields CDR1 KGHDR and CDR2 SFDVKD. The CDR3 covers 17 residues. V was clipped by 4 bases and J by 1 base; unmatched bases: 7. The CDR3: CATSDSPGTSGTDTQYF. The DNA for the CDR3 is TGTGCCACCAGTGACAGTCCTGGGACTAGCGGCACAGATACGCAGTATTTT.

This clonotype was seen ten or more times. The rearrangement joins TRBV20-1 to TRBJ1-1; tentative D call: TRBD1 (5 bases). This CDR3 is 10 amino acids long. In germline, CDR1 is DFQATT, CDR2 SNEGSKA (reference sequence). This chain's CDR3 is CSLLQDEAFF. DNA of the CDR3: TGCAGCCTCTTACAGGATGAAGCTTTCTTT.

DNA for the CDR3: TGTGCCAGCAGCTTAGCGTCTCGGACAAATCCTACAGATACGCAGTATTTT. Residues: CASSLASRTNPTDTQYF. The V and J genes are TRBV7-8 and TRBJ2-3; a weak D match, TRBD1 (5 bases). Per germline, CDR1 SGHVS and CDR2 FQNEAQ. This CDR3 spans 17 amino acids. V was pared by 0 bases and J by 3 bases, with 16 bases between.

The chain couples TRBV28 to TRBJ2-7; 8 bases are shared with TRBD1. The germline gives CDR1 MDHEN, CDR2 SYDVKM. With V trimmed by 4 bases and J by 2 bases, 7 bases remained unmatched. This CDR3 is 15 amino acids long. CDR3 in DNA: TGTGCCAGCAGTTCGACGCCGGACAGGGCCTACGAGCAGTACTTC. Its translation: CASSSTPDRAYEQYF.

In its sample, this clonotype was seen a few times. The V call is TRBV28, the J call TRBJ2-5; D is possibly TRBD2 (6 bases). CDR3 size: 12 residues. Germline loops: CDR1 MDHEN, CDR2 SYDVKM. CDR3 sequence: CASQGGQETQYF. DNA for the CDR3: TGTGCAAGCCAGGGAGGCCAAGAGACCCAGTACTTC.

CDR3 sequence: CASSFPGLAFF. For the CDR3, the DNA is TGTGCCAGCAGTTTTCCGGGGCTGGCTTTCTTT. The chain joins TRBV12-3 or TRBV12-4 to TRBJ1-1; TRBD1 is a possible D gene (5 bases). V dropped 3 bases and J dropped 11 bases, with 10 bases sitting between them. The CDR3 extends over 11 amino acids.

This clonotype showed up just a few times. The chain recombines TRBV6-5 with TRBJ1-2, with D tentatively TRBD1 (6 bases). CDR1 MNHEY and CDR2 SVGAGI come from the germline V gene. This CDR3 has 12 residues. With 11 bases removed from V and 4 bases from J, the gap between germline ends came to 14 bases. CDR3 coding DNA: TGTGCCGCTATGAGGGGGTCCTATGGCTACACCTTC. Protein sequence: CAAMRGSYGYTF.

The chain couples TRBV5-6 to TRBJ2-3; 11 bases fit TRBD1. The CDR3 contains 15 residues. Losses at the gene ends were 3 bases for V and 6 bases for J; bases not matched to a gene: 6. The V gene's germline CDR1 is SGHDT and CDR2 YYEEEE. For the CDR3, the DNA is TGTGCCAGCAGCTATGGACAGGGGGCCAGGGATACGCAGTATTTT. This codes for CASSYGQGARDTQYF.

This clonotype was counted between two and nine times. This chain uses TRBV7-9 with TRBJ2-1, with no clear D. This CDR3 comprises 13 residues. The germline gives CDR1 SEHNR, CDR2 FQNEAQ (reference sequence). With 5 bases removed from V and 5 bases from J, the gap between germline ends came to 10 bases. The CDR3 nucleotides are TGTGCCAGCAGCCCACCCACCAACAATGAGCAGTTCTTC. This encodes CASSPPTNNEQFF.

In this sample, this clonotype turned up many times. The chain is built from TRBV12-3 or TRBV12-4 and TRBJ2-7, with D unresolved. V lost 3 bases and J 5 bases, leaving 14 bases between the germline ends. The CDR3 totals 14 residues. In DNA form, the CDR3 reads TGTGCCAGCAGTTTGGCCTTAAAGGGCCACGAGCAGTACTTC. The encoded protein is CASSLALKGHEQYF.

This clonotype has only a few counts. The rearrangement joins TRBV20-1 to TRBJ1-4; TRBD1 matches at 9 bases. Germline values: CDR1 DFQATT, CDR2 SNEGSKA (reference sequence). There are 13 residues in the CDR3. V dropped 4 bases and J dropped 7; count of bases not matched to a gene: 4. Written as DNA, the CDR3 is TGCAGTGCTAAGACAGGGGGAGGTGAAAAACTGTTTTTT. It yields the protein CSAKTGGGEKLFF.

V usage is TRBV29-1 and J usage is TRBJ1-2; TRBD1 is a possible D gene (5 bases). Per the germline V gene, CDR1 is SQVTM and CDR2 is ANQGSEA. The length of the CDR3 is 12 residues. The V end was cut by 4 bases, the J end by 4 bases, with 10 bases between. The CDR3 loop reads CSVADSPYGYTF. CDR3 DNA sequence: TGCAGCGTTGCAGACAGCCCCTATGGCTACACCTTC.

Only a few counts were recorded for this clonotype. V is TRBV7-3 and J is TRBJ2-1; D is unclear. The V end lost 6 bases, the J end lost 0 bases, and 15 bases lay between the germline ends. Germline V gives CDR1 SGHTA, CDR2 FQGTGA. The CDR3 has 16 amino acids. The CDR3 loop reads CASSRTRLSSYNEQFF. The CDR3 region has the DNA TGTGCCAGCAGTCGCACTCGACTCAGCTCCTACAATGAGCAGTTCTTC. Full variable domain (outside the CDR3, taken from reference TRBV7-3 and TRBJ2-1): GAGVSQTPSNKVTEKGKYVELRCDPISGHTALYWYRQSLGQGPEFLIYFQGTGAADDSGLPNDRFFAVRPEGSVSTLKIQRTERGDSAVYLCASSRTRLSSYNEQFFGPGTRLTVL.

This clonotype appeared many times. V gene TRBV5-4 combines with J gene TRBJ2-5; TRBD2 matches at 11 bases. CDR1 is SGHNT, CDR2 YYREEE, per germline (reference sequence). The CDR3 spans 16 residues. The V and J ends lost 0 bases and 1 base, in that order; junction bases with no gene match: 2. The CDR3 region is CASSLGLAGPQETQYF. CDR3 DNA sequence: TGTGCCAGCAGCTTGGGACTAGCGGGACCCCAAGAGACCCAGTACTTC.

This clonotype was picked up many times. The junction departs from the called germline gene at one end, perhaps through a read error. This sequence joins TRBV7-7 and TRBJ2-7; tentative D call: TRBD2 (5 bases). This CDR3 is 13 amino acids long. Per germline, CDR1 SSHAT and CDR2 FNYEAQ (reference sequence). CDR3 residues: CASSPGPTREQYF. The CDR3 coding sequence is TGTGCTAGCAGCCCCGGACCTACTAGGGAGCAGTACTTC.

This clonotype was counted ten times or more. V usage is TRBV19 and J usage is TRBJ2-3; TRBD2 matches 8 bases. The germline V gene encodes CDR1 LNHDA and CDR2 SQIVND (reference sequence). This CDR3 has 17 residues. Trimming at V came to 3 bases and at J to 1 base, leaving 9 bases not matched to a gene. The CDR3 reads CASSILPLADRTDTQYF. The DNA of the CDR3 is TGTGCCAGTAGTATCCTCCCACTAGCGGATCGCACAGATACGCAGTATTTT. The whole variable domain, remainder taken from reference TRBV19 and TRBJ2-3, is DGGITQSPKYLFRKEGQNVTLSCEQNLNHDAMYWYRQDPGQGLRLIYYSQIVNDFQKGDIAEGYSVSREKKESFPLTVTSAQKNPTAFYLCASSILPLADRTDTQYFGPGTRLTVL.

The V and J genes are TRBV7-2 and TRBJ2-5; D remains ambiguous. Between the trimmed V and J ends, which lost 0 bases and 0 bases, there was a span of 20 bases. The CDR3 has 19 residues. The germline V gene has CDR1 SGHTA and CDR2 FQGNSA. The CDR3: CASSLAGRRRLKYQETQYF. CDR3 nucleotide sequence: TGTGCCAGCAGCTTAGCCGGGCGCAGGCGACTCAAGTACCAAGAGACCCAGTACTTC. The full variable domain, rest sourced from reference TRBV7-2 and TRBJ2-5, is GAGVSQSPSNKVTEKGKDVELRCDPISGHTALYWYRQSLGQGLEFLIYFQGNSAPDKSGLPSDRFSAERTGGSVSTLTIQRTQQEDSAVYLCASSLAGRRRLKYQETQYFGPGTRLLVL.

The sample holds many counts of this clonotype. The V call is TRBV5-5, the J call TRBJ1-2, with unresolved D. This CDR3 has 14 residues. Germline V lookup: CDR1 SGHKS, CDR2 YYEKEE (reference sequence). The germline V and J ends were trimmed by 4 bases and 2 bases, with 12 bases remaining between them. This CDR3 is CASSPDPLNYGYTF. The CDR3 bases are TGTGCCAGCAGCCCGGACCCGCTAAACTATGGCTACACCTTC.

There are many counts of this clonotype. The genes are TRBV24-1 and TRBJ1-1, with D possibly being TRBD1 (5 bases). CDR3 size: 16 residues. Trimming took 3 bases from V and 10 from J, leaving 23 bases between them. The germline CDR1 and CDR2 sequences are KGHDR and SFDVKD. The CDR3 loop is CATSDPVRGPAGGAFF. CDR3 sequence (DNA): TGTGCCACCAGTGATCCCGTCCGGGGACCCGCGGGGGGAGCTTTCTTT.

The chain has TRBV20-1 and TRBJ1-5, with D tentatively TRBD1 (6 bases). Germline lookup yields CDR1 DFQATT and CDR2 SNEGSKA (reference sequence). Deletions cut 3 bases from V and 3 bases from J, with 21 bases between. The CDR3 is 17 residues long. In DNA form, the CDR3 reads TGCAGTGCTAGTTTCAGGGGCCACGGGAGCATCAATCAGCCCCAGCATTTT. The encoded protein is CSASFRGHGSINQPQHF.

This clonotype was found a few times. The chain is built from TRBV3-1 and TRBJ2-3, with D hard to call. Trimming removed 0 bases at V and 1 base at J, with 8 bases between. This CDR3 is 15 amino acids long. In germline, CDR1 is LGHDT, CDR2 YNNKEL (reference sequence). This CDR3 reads CASSQDREGTDTQYF. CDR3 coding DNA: TGTGCCAGCAGCCAAGATCGCGAGGGCACAGATACGCAGTATTTT.

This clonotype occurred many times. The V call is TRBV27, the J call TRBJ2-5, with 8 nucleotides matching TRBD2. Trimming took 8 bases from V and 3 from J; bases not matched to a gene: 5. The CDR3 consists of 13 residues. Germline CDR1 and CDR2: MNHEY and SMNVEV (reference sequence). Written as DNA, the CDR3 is TGTGCCAGCGCCGGGGGGGATGAAGAGACCCAGTACTTC. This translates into CASAGGDEETQYF.